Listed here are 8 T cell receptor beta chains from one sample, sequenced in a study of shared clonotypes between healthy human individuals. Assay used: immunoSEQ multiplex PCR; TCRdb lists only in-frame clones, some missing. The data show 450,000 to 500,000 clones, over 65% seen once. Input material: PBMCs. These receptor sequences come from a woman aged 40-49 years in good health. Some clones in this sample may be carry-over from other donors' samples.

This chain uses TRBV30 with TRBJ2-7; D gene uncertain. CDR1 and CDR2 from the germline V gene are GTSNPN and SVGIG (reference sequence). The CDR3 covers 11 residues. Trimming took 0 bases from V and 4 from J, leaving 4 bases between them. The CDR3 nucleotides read TGTGCCTGGAGTGTAGCTTACGAGCAGTACTTC. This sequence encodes CAWSVAYEQYF.

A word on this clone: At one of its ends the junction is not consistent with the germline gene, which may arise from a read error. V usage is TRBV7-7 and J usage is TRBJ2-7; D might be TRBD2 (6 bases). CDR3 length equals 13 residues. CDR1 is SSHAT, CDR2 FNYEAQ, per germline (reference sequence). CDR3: CASSFGLSYEQYF. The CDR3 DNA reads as TGTGCTAGCAGCTTCGGACTATCCTACGAGCAGTACTTC.

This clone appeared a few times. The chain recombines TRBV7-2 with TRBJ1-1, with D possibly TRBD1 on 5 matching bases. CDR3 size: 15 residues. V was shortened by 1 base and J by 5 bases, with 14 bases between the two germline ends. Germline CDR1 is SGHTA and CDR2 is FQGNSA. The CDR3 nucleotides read TGTGCCAGCAGCTTAGTGGGAGGGGCCGCAACTGAAGCTTTCTTT. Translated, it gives CASSLVGGAATEAFF.

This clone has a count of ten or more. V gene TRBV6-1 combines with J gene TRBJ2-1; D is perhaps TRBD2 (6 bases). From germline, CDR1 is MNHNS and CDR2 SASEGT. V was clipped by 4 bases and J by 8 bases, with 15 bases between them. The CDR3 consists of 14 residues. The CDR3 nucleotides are TGTGCCAGCAGTGGACTAGACCTTCGGGATGAGCAGTTCTTC. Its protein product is CASSGLDLRDEQFF.

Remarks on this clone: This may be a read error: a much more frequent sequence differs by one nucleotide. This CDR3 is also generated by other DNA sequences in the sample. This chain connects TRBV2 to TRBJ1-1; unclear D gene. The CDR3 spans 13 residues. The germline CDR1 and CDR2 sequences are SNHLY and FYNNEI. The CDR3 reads CASLRQPNTEAFF. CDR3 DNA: TGCGCCAGCTTGCGGCAGCCCAACACTGAAGCTTTCTTT.

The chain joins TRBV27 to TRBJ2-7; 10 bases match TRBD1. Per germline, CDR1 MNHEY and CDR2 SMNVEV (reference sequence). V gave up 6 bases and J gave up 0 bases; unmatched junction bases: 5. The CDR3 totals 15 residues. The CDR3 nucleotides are TGTGCCAGCAGCCCAGGACAGGGGGGCTCCTACGAGCAGTACTTC. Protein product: CASSPGQGGSYEQYF.

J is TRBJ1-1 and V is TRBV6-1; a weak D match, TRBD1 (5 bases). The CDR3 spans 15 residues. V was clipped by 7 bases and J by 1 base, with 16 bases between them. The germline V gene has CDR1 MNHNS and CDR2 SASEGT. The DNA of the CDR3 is TGTGCCAGCACTGACGACTACAGGAAGAACACTGAAGCTTTCTTT. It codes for CASTDDYRKNTEAFF.

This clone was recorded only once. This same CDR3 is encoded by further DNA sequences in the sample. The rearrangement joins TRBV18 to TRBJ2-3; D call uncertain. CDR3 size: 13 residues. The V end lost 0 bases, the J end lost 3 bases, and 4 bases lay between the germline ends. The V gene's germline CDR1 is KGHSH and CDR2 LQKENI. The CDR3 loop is CASSPPGTDTQYF. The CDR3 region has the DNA TGTGCCAGCTCACCACCTGGAACAGATACGCAGTATTTT.